These 6 T cell receptor beta chains were all obtained from the same sample, sequenced in a study of identifying expanded T cells in peripheral blood. Clones were read by immunoSEQ multiplex PCR, and TCRdb kept only the in-frame ones, dropping some. The sample lists about 97,000 clones, around 89% occurring once. Sequencing used blood. These receptors all come from a person aged 18 to 75 in good health.

The chain combines TRBV5-1 with TRBJ1-5; 9 nucleotides align to TRBD1. Germline V gives CDR1 SGHRS, CDR2 YFSETQ. This CDR3 region has 16 residues. Losses at the gene ends were 4 bases for V and 4 bases for J; bases not matched to a gene: 9. The CDR3 DNA follows: TGCGCCAGCAGCCTGGGGGGACAGGGATCAAATCAGCCCCAGCATTTT. Its protein product is CASSLGGQGSNQPQHF.

The chain employs TRBV11-2 and TRBJ1-4; D perhaps matches TRBD1 (5 bases). CDR1 is SGHAT, CDR2 FQNNGV, per germline. CDR3 size: 14 residues. With 2 bases removed from V and 4 bases from J, the gap between germline ends came to 8 bases. CDR3 coding DNA: TGTGCCAGCAGCTTATCCAGGGTTAATGAAAAACTGTTTTTT. It yields the protein CASSLSRVNEKLFF.

The rearrangement joins TRBV4-1 to TRBJ2-1; D is undetermined. This CDR3 region has 13 residues. V lost 0 bases and J lost 6, with 6 bases in between. Germline loops: CDR1 MGHRA, CDR2 YSYEKL. The CDR3 bases are TGCGCCAGCAGCCAAGATTTGGCCAATGAGCAGTTCTTC. Protein product: CASSQDLANEQFF.

The chain links TRBV18 to TRBJ1-3; perhaps TRBD1 as D (6 bases). The CDR3 contains 15 residues. Germline CDR1 and CDR2: KGHSH and LQKENI. The V end lost 6 bases, the J end lost 1 base, and 13 bases lay between the germline ends. CDR3 DNA: TGTGCCAGCTCCAACAGGGAAAATTCTGGAAACACCATATATTTT. Its translation is CASSNRENSGNTIYF.

The chain recombines TRBV30 with TRBJ1-1; D gene ambiguous. This CDR3 region has 13 residues. Trimming removed 1 base at V and 1 base at J, with 7 bases between. In germline, CDR1 is GTSNPN, CDR2 SVGIG (reference sequence). This CDR3 reads CAWSEARNTEAFF. The CDR3 DNA reads TGTGCCTGGAGTGAGGCCAGGAACACTGAAGCTTTCTTT.

The rearrangement joins TRBV18 to TRBJ1-3, with 8 bases lining up with TRBD1. Germline CDR1 KGHSH, CDR2 LQKENI. Trimming took 3 bases from V and 4 from J; bases not matched to a gene: 5. The CDR3 is 15 amino acids. The DNA for the CDR3 is TGTGCCAGCTCACCGGGACAGGTCCGAGGAAACACCATATATTTT. It encodes CASSPGQVRGNTIYF. The whole variable domain, remainder taken from reference TRBV18 and TRBJ1-3, is NAGVMQNPRHLVRRRGQEARLRCSPMKGHSHVYWYRQLPEEGLKFMVYLQKENIIDESGMPKERFSAEFPKEGPSILRIQQVVRGDSAAYFCASSPGQVRGNTIYFGEGSWLTVV.